A selection of T cell receptor beta chains follows, all from one sample in a study of cytomegalovirus exposure and HLA in healthy donors. Clones were read by immunoSEQ multiplex PCR, and TCRdb kept only the in-frame ones, dropping some. This sample has about 210,000 clones; approximately 83% occur once, and the top ten carry about 9.4%. The sample consisted of PBMCs. The receptors stem from a woman aged 50 to 60 in good health and CMV-seropositive. Each CDR3 is given with its conserved first and last residue. The order of the fields is J gene, D gene, V gene, CDR3 protein. The D gene is left open where the match is weak.

j_call: TRBJ2-3; d_call: TRBD2; v_call: TRBV2; cdr3_aa: CAREPSTSDTDTQYF
j_call: TRBJ1-1; d_call: .; v_call: TRBV11-3; cdr3_aa: CASSLDGSGEGGTEAFF
j_call: TRBJ2-3; d_call: TRBD2; v_call: TRBV5-4; cdr3_aa: CASSPGGLAGGSTDTQYF
j_call: TRBJ2-1; d_call: .; v_call: TRBV5-1; cdr3_aa: CASRIQGLDEQFF
j_call: TRBJ2-5; d_call: .; v_call: TRBV2; cdr3_aa: CASRPGGQRETQYF
j_call: TRBJ1-3; d_call: .; v_call: TRBV30; cdr3_aa: CAWSLTGFGNTIYF
j_call: TRBJ2-3; d_call: TRBD2; v_call: TRBV9; cdr3_aa: CASSVRASGGVTDTQYF
j_call: TRBJ1-1; d_call: .; v_call: TRBV5-4; cdr3_aa: CASSLGTALNTEAFF
j_call: TRBJ2-3; d_call: .; v_call: TRBV27; cdr3_aa: CASRGTRGTDTQYF
j_call: TRBJ2-1; d_call: .; v_call: TRBV5-6; cdr3_aa: CASSFKIDEQFF
j_call: TRBJ2-2; d_call: .; v_call: TRBV7-9; cdr3_aa: CASSTGPGELFF